A single sample gave rise to the 10 T cell receptor beta chains below, sequenced in a study of Graves' ophthalmopathy and Graves' hyperthyroidism. Amplified TCR beta CDR3 regions were obtained using RNA transcripts as template. First-round RT-PCR employed HTBI primers, with a second-round multiplex PCR after it. TCRdb re-derived calls from the multiplex PCR reads in MiXCR, one entry per CDR3 protein. The sample records almost 750,000 distinct CDR3 sequences, 35% to 50% being singletons. The sequencing sample was made of peripheral blood. Receptors originate from an adult man with Graves' ophthalmopathy.

Comments on this clonotype: This sequence may be a read error, since a much larger clone differs from it by one base. J is TRBJ2-7 and V is TRBV15, with D possibly being TRBD2 (5 bases). In germline, CDR1 is LNHNV, CDR2 YYDKDF (reference sequence). There are 16 residues in the CDR3. In nucleotides, the CDR3 is TGTGCCACCAACAGAGATGCAGCGGTTAGCTCCTACGAGCAGTACTTC. It yields the protein CATNRDAAVSSYEQYF.

The genes are TRBV2 and TRBJ2-3; 7 nucleotides align to TRBD2. Looked up from germline, CDR1 is SNHLY and CDR2 is FYNNEI. Trimming took 7 bases from V and 5 from J; bases not matched to a gene: 6. The CDR3 spans 13 residues. The CDR3 DNA follows: TGTGCCAGCAAGACAGCGGGGAGAGATACGCAGTATTTT. Translated: CASKTAGRDTQYF.

The chain has TRBV10-2 and TRBJ2-2, with D possibly matching TRBD1 (6 bases). Germline V CDR1 and CDR2: WSHSY, SAAADI. Trimming removed 3 bases from V and 3 bases from J, with 17 bases in between. CDR3 length equals 17 residues. The CDR3 DNA is TGCGCCAGCAGTGAAGGCAGGGGTCCATCTTACACCGGGGAGCTGTTTTTT. It codes for CASSEGRGPSYTGELFF.

This clonotype was seen only a few times. The V gene is TRBV7-9, the J gene TRBJ2-7; 8 positions agree with TRBD1. The CDR3 runs 16 residues. The junction had 14 bases not matched to a gene; V was cut back by 5 bases and J by 5 bases. Germline V CDR1 and CDR2: SEHNR, FQNEAQ (reference sequence). CDR3 region: CASSPGTGRHLNEQYF. CDR3 sequence (DNA): TGTGCCAGCAGCCCGGGGACAGGCCGTCACCTCAACGAGCAGTACTTC.

The V call is TRBV29-1, the J call TRBJ1-3; D remains ambiguous. The CDR3 sequence is 10 residues long. Germline-derived CDR1 and CDR2 are SQVTM and ANQGSEA. V shed 8 bases and J shed 4 bases, with 6 bases lying between them. CDR3 DNA: TGCAGCTTATCGGGAAACACCATATATTTT. Protein sequence: CSLSGNTIYF.

As for this clonotype: A much larger clone lies one base from this, so it may be a read error. The chain has TRBV10-1 and TRBJ1-2, with D perhaps TRBD1 (5 bases). This CDR3 has 17 residues. Per germline, CDR1 WNHNN and CDR2 SYGVQD (reference sequence). In DNA, the CDR3 is TGCGCCAGCAGATTGGAACTGACAGACCTTACTAACTATGGCTACATCTTC. This sequence encodes CASRLELTDLTNYGYIF.

V usage is TRBV9 and J usage is TRBJ1-5; no definite D call. Trimming pared 0 bases from V and 4 bases from J, leaving 5 bases between. The CDR3 runs to 13 residues. From germline, CDR1 is SGDLS and CDR2 YYNGEE. In nucleotides, the CDR3 is TGTGCCAGCAGCGTAGATGAGAATCAGCCCCAGCATTTT. Encoded protein: CASSVDENQPQHF.

A few counts support this clonotype. The rearrangement joins TRBV4-1 to TRBJ2-5; D is unresolved. Germline-derived CDR1 and CDR2 are MGHRA and YSYEKL. V lost 2 bases and J lost 3, with 10 bases in between. This CDR3 has 14 residues. This CDR3 reads CASSQKDGKETQYF. Written as DNA, the CDR3 is TGCGCCAGCAGCCAAAAGGACGGAAAAGAGACCCAGTACTTC.

The chain employs TRBV2 and TRBJ2-7; D not certain. Germline V gene lookup returns CDR1 SNHLY and CDR2 FYNNEI. This CDR3 has 15 amino acids. V lost 5 bases, J lost 3 bases, and 17 bases lay in between. The CDR3 nucleotides are TGTGCCAGCAGTTTATATGGGCTAGTTAACTACGAGCAGTACTTC. Encoded protein: CASSLYGLVNYEQYF.

This clonotype has ten or more counts. The gene calls are TRBV7-9 and TRBJ1-2, with D possibly being TRBD1 (5 bases). CDR1 and CDR2 from the germline V gene are SEHNR and FQNEAQ (reference sequence). Trimming took off 5 bases at V and 5 bases at J, with 15 bases between the two ends. This CDR3 spans 14 amino acids. The CDR3 nucleotides read TGTGCCAGCAGCCAAGGGGAATTCGGTTATGGCTACACCTTC. Translating gives CASSQGEFGYGYTF.